These T cell receptor delta chains were read from a single sample in a study of Vδ1+ human thymocytes. TCRdb called clones anew from the multiplex PCR reads with CATT. This table has some 54,000 delta-chain clones, 15% to 20% appearing once. The specimen was Vdelta1+ gamma-delta thymocytes from the thymus. These receptors originate from a boy in the first two years of life who had congenital heart surgery. Both conserved end residues are part of each CDR3. D genes are given only for firm matches. Size values are once, few and many counts, or a class for expanded clones, and some rows have none.

clone size	V gene	J gene	D gene	CDR3 protein	CDR3 DNA
few	TRDV2	TRDJ1	TRDD3	CACDSADYWGGRGSHIYTDKLIF	TGTGCCTGTGACTCCGCCGATTACTGGGGGGGACGGGGCTCACATATTTACACCGATAAACTCATCTTT
.	TRDV1	TRDJ1	TRDD3	CALGEDPYLRGYGTDKLIF	TGTGCTCTTGGGGAAGATCCCTATCTCAGGGGATACGGCACCGATAAACTCATCTTT
few	TRDV1	TRDJ1	TRDD3	CAPGGSPRVPTNNWGIWADKLIF	TGTGCTCCTGGGGGTAGCCCTCGGGTTCCTACAAACAACTGGGGGATATGGGCCGATAAACTCATCTTT
.	TRDV1	TRDJ1	TRDD2	CALGHLPGFSKKLIF	TGTGCTCTTGGGCACCTTCCTGGTTTCTCCAAAAAACTCATCTTT
.	TRDV1	TRDJ1	TRDD3	CALGGTPRLTGGPIPRPSYTDKLIF	TGTGCTCTTGGGGGCACTCCCCGCCTTACTGGGGGACCGATCCCCCGACCTTCGTACACCGATAAACTCATCTTT
.	TRDV3	TRDJ1	TRDD2	CAFQPSYGSKLVNKLIF	TGTGCCTTCCAGCCTTCCTACGGATCTAAACTGGTTAATAAACTCATCTTT
few	TRDV1	TRDJ1	TRDD3	CALGEWTFPGGYSDKLIF	TGTGCTCTTGGGGAATGGACCTTTCCTGGGGGATACTCCGATAAACTCATCTTT
.	TRDV1	TRDJ1	TRDD2	CALGEARRTDPSYDSGGNKLIF	TGTGCTCTTGGGGAAGCCCGGCGGACGGACCCTTCCTACGATTCGGGGGGTAATAAACTCATCTTT
.	TRDV1	TRDJ1	.	CALGDTDKLIF	TGTGCTCTTGGGGATACCGATAAACTCATCTTT
.	TRDV1	TRDJ1	.	CAPGDPPSNEMPPDKLIF	TGTGCTCCTGGGGACCCCCCTTCCAATGAAATGCCCCCCGATAAACTCATCTTT
.	TRDV1	TRDJ1	.	CALGRSDTHPGDKLIF	TGTGCTCTTGGGCGATCCGATACGCATCCAGGCGATAAACTCATCTTT
few	TRDV1	TRDJ1	TRDD3	CALGGLPNWGIQIDKLIF	TGTGCTCTTGGGGGCCTTCCTAATTGGGGGATACAGATCGATAAACTCATCTTT
few	TRDV1	TRDJ1	TRDD3	CALGERGLPTPVLGDTIYTDKLIF	TGTGCTCTTGGGGAACGAGGCCTTCCTACCCCAGTACTGGGGGATACGATTTACACCGATAAACTCATCTTT
few	TRDV1	TRDJ1	.	CALGELRRLGEGPYTDKLIF	TGTGCTCTTGGGGAACTGAGACGTCTAGGGGAGGGGCCGTACACCGATAAACTCATCTTT
few	TRDV1	TRDJ1	TRDD3	CALGEGYWGIDLGFYTDRLIF	TGTGCTCTTGGGGAGGGGTACTGGGGGATAGACTTAGGGTTTTACACCGATAGACTCATCTTT
.	TRDV1	TRDJ1	.	CALGERVGAGRGTDKLIF	TGTGCTCTTGGGGAACGAGTTGGCGCGGGGCGGGGCACCGATAAACTCATCTTT
.	TRDV1	TRDJ1	TRDD3	CALGKHFPGLGILQVCTDKLIF	TGTGCTCTTGGGAAACACTTCCCAGGGTTAGGGATACTCCAAGTTTGCACCGATAAACTCATCTTT
few	TRDV1	TRDJ1	.	CALGVVPFGTLYTDKLIF	TGTGCTCTTGGTGTTGTGCCTTTTGGTACTTTGTACACCGATAAACTCATCTTT
.	TRDV1	TRDJ1	.	CALGVPRYAVLGSTDKLIF	TGTGCTCTTGGGGTACCCCGTTACGCGGTACTGGGATCTACCGATAAACTCATCTTT
.	TRDV1	TRDJ1	.	CALGELPKYTDKLIF	TGTGCTCTTGGGGAACTCCCCAAATACACCGATAAACTCATCTTT
.	TRDV1	TRDJ1	TRDD3	CALGEFPRTGDTDKLIF	TGTGCTCTTGGGGAATTCCCTCGTACTGGGGACACCGATAAACTCATCTTT
few	TRDV1	TRDJ1	TRDD3	CALGEPARTGGRDKLIF	TGTGCTCTTGGGGAACCGGCGCGAACTGGGGGACGCGATAAACTCATCTTT
few	TRDV1	TRDJ1	.	CALGGAFLRTGGLSHKLIF	TGTGCTCTTGGGGGTGCCTTCCTACGAACTGGGGGATTGTCTCATAAACTCATCTTT
.	TRDV1	TRDJ1	TRDD3	CALGEKGPTTTGGCAYTDKLIF	TGTGCTCTTGGGGAAAAAGGTCCTACGACTACTGGGGGGTGTGCGTACACCGATAAACTCATCTTT
few	TRDV1	TRDJ2	.	CALGERGLPPPCLTAQLFF	TGTGCTCTTGGGGAACGGGGGCTCCCTCCCCCGTGTTTGACAGCACAACTCTTCTTT
few	TRDV3	TRDJ1	TRDD3	CACTLHVLGDSKYTDKLIF	TGTGCCTGTACCCTACACGTACTGGGGGATTCCAAGTACACCGATAAACTCATCTTT
.	TRDV1	TRDJ1	.	CALGEWCLPTCTGGSTDKLIF	TGTGCTCTTGGGGAATGGTGCCTTCCTACTTGTACTGGGGGCTCGACCGATAAACTCATCTTT
few	TRDV1	TRDJ1	TRDD3	CALGELPHSLGVHWGIPRYTDKLIF	TGTGCTCTTGGGGAACTGCCCCATTCTTTAGGCGTCCACTGGGGGATTCCTAGGTACACCGATAAACTCATCTTT
few	TRDV1	TRDJ1	.	CALGLNTDKLIF	TGTGCTCTTGGCCTCAATACCGATAAACTCATCTTT
.	TRDV1	TRDJ1	.	CALGELIRGWALDTDKLIF	TGTGCTCTTGGGGAACTAATCCGGGGTTGGGCCCTGGACACCGATAAACTCATCTTT
.	TRDV1	TRDJ1	TRDD3	CALGELSGRPGGADKLIF	TGTGCTCTTGGGGAACTATCGGGGCGTCCTGGGGGAGCCGATAAACTCATCTTT
.	TRDV1	TRDJ1	.	CALGDPSSFLTGGMDTDKLIF	TGTGCTCTTGGGGACCCCTCTTCCTTCCTCACTGGGGGGATGGACACCGATAAACTCATCTTT
few	TRDV1	TRDJ1	TRDD3	CALGDGLPYRLGDQYTDKLIF	TGTGCTCTTGGGGACGGCCTTCCTTACAGACTGGGGGACCAGTACACCGATAAACTCATCTTT
few	TRDV1	TRDJ1	TRDD3	CALGAQPDLLGDWGDKLIF	TGTGCTCTTGGGGCACAACCGGATTTACTGGGGGATTGGGGCGATAAACTCATCTTT
.	TRDV1	TRDJ1	.	CALGPRPSHVRTMLTDKLIF	TGTGCTCTTGGGCCTCGCCCTTCCCACGTCCGAACCATGCTTACCGATAAACTCATCTTT
few	TRDV1	TRDJ1	.	CALGELDPTDWGKNLKLIF	TGTGCTCTTGGGGAACTAGATCCTACGGATTGGGGGAAGAATCTTAAACTCATCTTT
few	TRDV1	TRDJ1	.	CALGERLVPYTDKLIF	TGTGCTCTTGGGGAAAGGCTGGTTCCGTACACCGATAAACTCATCTTT
.	TRDV1	TRDJ1	TRDD3	CALGEPGDRPSSCYSTGGSCDKLIF	TGTGCTCTTGGGGAACCGGGGGACAGGCCTTCCTCCTGCTATAGTACTGGGGGAAGCTGCGATAAACTCATCTTT
.	TRDV2	TRDJ1	TRDD3	CACDTSGLGDTRRGRLTSTDKLIF	TGTGCCTGTGACACCAGTGGGCTGGGGGATACGCGTAGAGGTAGGTTAACGAGCACCGATAAACTCATCTTT
.	TRDV1	TRDJ1	.	CALGEGILPKGAMPYTDKLIF	TGTGCTCTTGGGGAAGGTATCCTACCCAAGGGGGCTATGCCTTACACCGATAAACTCATCTTT
few	TRDV1	TRDJ1	TRDD3	CALGLLRKLGVDTDKLIF	TGTGCTCTTGGACTACTGCGAAAACTGGGGGTAGACACCGATAAACTCATCTTT
.	TRDV1	TRDJ1	.	CALGDCFLQGIGPKYTDKLIF	TGTGCTCTTGGGGACTGCTTCCTGCAGGGGATCGGACCGAAGTACACCGATAAACTCATCTTT
.	TRDV1	TRDJ1	TRDD3	CALGGSCTGGTRLMLCWMADKLIF	TGTGCTCTTGGGGGCTCCTGTACTGGGGGAACCAGGTTGATGCTATGCTGGATGGCCGATAAACTCATCTTT
.	TRDV1	TRDJ1	TRDD2	CALGEVPTFSWVGLIF	TGTGCTCTTGGGGAAGTTCCTACCTTCAGCTGGGTAGGGCTCATCTTT
few	TRDV1	TRDJ1	.	CALGDLFLREWGGLNTDKLIF	TGTGCTCTTGGGGACCTATTCCTACGAGAGTGGGGGGGGTTGAACACCGATAAACTCATCTTT
.	TRDV1	TRDJ1	.	CALGEPGYRRYFTDKLIF	TGTGCTCTTGGGGAACCCGGCTACAGGAGATACTTCACCGATAAACTCATCTTT
few	TRDV1	TRDJ1	TRDD3	CALGVCASLLGDHITDKLIF	TGTGCTCTTGGTGTGTGTGCGTCCCTACTGGGGGATCACATCACCGATAAACTCATCTTT
few	TRDV1	TRDJ1	.	CALGERRGPPPYTDKLIF	TGTGCTCTTGGGGAAAGGAGGGGACCCCCACCGTACACCGATAAACTCATCTTT
.	TRDV1	TRDJ1	TRDD3	CALGEPGPRLTGGYGKLIF	TGTGCTCTTGGGGAACCAGGACCCAGACTTACTGGGGGATACGGTAAACTCATCTTT
.	TRDV1	TRDJ1	TRDD3	CALGELSAWGMLTDKLIF	TGTGCTCTTGGGGAACTTAGTGCCTGGGGGATGCTCACCGATAAACTCATCTTT
few	TRDV1	TRDJ1	.	CALGEVPAKTDKLIF	TGTGCTCTTGGGGAAGTGCCTGCAAAGACCGATAAACTCATCTTT
.	TRDV1	TRDJ1	TRDD3	CALCGPSSPPIVLGDLYTDKLIF	TGTGCTCTTTGTGGGCCTTCCTCTCCGCCCATAGTACTGGGGGACTTGTACACCGATAAACTCATCTTT
medium-sized	TRDV2	TRDJ1	.	CACVDKLIF	TGTGCCTGTGTTGATAAACTCATCTTT
few	TRDV1	TRDJ1	TRDD3	CALGKRLYWGILSDKLIF	TGTGCTCTTGGGAAACGCCTGTACTGGGGGATACTATCCGATAAACTCATCTTT
.	TRDV1	TRDJ1	.	CALGKTHSYARTHTDKLIF	TGTGCTCTTGGGAAAACCCACTCCTACGCAAGGACCCACACCGACAAACTCATCTTT
.	TRDV1	TRDJ1	TRDD3	CALGEHNSYWGVDKLIF	TGTGCTCTTGGGGAACATAATTCGTACTGGGGAGTTGATAAACTCATCTTT
.	TRDV1	TRDJ1	TRDD3	CALGEPAGWGMPYTDKLIF	TGTGCTCTTGGGGAACCGGCCGGGTGGGGGATGCCGTACACCGATAAACTCATCTTT
.	TRDV2	TRDJ1	.	CACDTPLIIPAKSDCKLIF	TGTGCCTGTGACACCCCATTAATAATACCCGCGAAATCCGATTGCAAACTCATCTTT
.	TRDV1	TRDJ1	TRDD2	CALGDLWAFLHYGGPGKLIF	TGTGCTCTTGGGGATCTATGGGCCTTCCTACATTATGGGGGACCCGGTAAACTCATCTTT